Below are 5 T cell receptor beta chains sequenced from a single sample in a study of blood T cells in healthy people across ages. A second PCR, run for about 7 to 11 cycles, used a sample-barcoded 5' primer plus a J-beta primer mix. TCRdb processed the 5' RACE reads anew with MiXCR; each CDR3 protein has one entry. The sample has 1.2 million to 1.5 million distinct CDR3 sequences, 59% seen once. Sequenced material: blood. The receptors come from a man between 18 and 29 years old in good health.

This clonotype was picked up a small number of times. The J gene is TRBJ2-5, the V gene TRBV2, with no clear D. With 1 base removed from V and 4 bases from J, the gap between germline ends came to 7 bases. This CDR3 comprises 13 residues. Germline CDR1 is SNHLY and CDR2 is FYNNEI. The CDR3 loop reads CASSEGPRETQYF. CDR3 bases: TGTGCCAGCAGTGAAGGTCCCCGAGAGACCCAGTACTTC.

The chain joins TRBV5-1 to TRBJ2-1; tentatively, D is TRBD2 (6 bases). In germline, CDR1 is SGHRS, CDR2 YFSETQ. V lost 4 bases and J lost 7, with 15 bases in between. There are 14 residues in the CDR3. The CDR3 spells CASSDLATWNEQFF. CDR3 DNA: TGCGCCAGCAGCGACCTAGCGACGTGGAATGAGCAGTTCTTC.

V and J are TRBV9 and TRBJ2-5, with a tentative D call TRBD2 (6 bases). The length of the CDR3 is 15 residues. Trimming removed 0 bases at V and 11 bases at J, with 20 bases between. CDR1 is SGDLS, CDR2 YYNGEE, per germline. As DNA, the CDR3 is TGTGCCAGCAGCGTAGACGGGAGTGCTTACAATGAGCAGTACTTC. Its translation is CASSVDGSAYNEQYF.

The chain carries TRBV19 and TRBJ1-1; no definite D call. Germline V gene lookup returns CDR1 LNHDA and CDR2 SQIVND (reference sequence). This CDR3 contains 14 residues. The V gene lost 4 bases and the J gene lost 0 bases, with 9 bases spanning the gap. The CDR3 is CASSSPGMNTEAFF. The CDR3 nucleotides are TGTGCCAGTAGTAGTCCGGGAATGAACACTGAAGCTTTCTTT.

V and J are TRBV7-9 and TRBJ1-2; D unresolved. In germline, CDR1 is SEHNR, CDR2 FQNEAQ (reference sequence). This CDR3 comprises 13 residues. V was trimmed by 5 bases and J by 4 bases, leaving 11 bases between them. CDR3 nucleotides: TGTGCCAGCAGCCCTGCAGGCCTCTATGGCTACACCTTC. Its protein product is CASSPAGLYGYTF.